Below, one TCR beta chain is given with its context. The CDR3 loop spans 14 amino acids. V lost 3 bases to trimming and J lost 3 bases, with 12 bases between them. In germline, CDR1 is MNHEY, CDR2 SMNVEV (reference sequence). This sample was taken from a study of shared clonotypes between healthy human individuals. Generated by immunoSEQ multiplex PCR, the TCRdb table keeps only in-frame clones and is missing some. The repertoire consists of around 2.5 million clones, with 80% to 95% occurring once and the leading ten covering 0.36%. The sequence came from a man between 18 and 29 years old in good health. Some clones in this sample may be carry-over from other donors' samples. The sequenced material came from naive CD4+ T cells from PBMCs. Subset defined: CD45RA+ positively selected. The chain joins TRBV27 to TRBJ2-7, with D perhaps TRBD2 (5 bases). For the CDR3, the DNA is TGTGCCAGCAGTTTTTTGGACGCGGGCTACGAGCAGTACTTC. Translated, it gives CASSFLDAGYEQYF.